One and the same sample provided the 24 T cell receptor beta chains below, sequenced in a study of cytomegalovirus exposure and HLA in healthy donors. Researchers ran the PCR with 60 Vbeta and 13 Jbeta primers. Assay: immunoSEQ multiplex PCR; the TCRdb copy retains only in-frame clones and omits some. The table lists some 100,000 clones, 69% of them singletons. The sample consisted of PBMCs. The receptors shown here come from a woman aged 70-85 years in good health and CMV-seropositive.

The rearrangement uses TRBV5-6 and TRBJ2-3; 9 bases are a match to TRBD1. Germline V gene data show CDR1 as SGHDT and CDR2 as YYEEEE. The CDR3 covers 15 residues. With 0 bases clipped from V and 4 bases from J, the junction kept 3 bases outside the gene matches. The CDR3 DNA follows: TGTGCCAGCAGCTTGGGAGGGACAGGGTCAGATACGCAGTATTTT. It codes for CASSLGGTGSDTQYF. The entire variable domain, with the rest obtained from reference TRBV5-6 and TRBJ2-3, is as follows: DAGVTQSPTHLIKTRGQQVTLRCSPKSGHDTVSWYQQALGQGPQFIFQYYEEEERQRGNFPDRFSGHQFPNYSSELNVNALLLGDSALYLCASSLGGTGSDTQYFGPGTRLTVL.

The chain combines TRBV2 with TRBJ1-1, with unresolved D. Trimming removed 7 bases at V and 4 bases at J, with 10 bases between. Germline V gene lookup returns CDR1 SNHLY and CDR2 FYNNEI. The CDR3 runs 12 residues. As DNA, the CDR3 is TGTGCCAGCACCTGGGCTGCCACTGAAGCTTTCTTT. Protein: CASTWAATEAFF.

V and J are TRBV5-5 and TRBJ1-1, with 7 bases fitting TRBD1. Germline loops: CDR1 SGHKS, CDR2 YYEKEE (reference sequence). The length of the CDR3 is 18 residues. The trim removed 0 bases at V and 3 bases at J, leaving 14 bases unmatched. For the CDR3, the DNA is TGTGCCAGCAGCTTGGACCCTTACAGGGGTAGGGGAGACACTGAAGCTTTCTTT. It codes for CASSLDPYRGRGDTEAFF.

The CDR3 sequence: CASSPGLAGGSSSTDTQYF. The CDR3 DNA sequence: TGCGCCAGCAGCCCCGGACTAGCGGGGGGAAGCTCTAGCACAGATACGCAGTATTTT. V is TRBV5-1 and J is TRBJ2-3; 14 nucleotides line up with TRBD2. In germline, CDR1 is SGHRS, CDR2 YFSETQ. J gave up 0 bases and V 4 bases, and 10 bases lay outside the gene matches. This CDR3 has 19 amino acids.

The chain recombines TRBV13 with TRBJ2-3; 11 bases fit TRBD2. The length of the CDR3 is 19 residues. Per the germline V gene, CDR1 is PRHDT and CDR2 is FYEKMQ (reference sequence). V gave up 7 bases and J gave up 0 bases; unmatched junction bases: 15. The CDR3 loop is CASTPPGVAGGPSTDTQYF. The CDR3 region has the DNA TGTGCCAGCACTCCCCCGGGGGTAGCGGGGGGGCCTAGCACAGATACGCAGTATTTT.

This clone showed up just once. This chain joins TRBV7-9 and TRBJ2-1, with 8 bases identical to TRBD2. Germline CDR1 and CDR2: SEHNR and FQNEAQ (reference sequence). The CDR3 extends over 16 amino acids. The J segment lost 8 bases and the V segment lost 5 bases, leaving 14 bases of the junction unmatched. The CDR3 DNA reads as TGTGCCAGCAGCAAACCCGGACTAGCTACTTCCCATGAGCAGTTCTTC. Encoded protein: CASSKPGLATSHEQFF.

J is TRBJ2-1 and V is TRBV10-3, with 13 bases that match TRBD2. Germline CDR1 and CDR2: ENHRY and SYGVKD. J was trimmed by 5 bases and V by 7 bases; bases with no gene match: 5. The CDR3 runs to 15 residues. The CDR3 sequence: CAINLGTSGNNEQFF. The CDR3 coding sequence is TGTGCCATCAACCTCGGGACTAGCGGGAACAATGAGCAGTTCTTC.

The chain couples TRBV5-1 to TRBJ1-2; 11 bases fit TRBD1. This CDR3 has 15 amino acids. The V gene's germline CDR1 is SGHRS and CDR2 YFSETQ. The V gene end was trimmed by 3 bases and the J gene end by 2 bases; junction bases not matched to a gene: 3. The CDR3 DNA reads TGCGCCAGCAGCTCCGGGACAGGGGGGAACTATGGCTACACCTTC. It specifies CASSSGTGGNYGYTF.

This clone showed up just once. Here the CDR3 reads CASSSWQGGTTEAFF. CDR3 DNA: TGTGCCAGCAGCTCCTGGCAGGGGGGAACCACTGAAGCTTTCTTT. V is TRBV7-2 and J is TRBJ1-1; 7 nucleotides match TRBD1. CDR1 is SGHTA, CDR2 FQGNSA, per germline. Unmatched junction bases numbered 9, after V lost 4 bases and J lost 4 bases. This CDR3 has 15 amino acids.

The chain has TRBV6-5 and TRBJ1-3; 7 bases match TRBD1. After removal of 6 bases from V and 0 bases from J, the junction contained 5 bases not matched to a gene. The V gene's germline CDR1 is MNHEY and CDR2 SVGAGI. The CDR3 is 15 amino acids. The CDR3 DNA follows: TGTGCCAGCAGCATCGACAGGGTCTCTGGAAACACCATATATTTT. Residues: CASSIDRVSGNTIYF.

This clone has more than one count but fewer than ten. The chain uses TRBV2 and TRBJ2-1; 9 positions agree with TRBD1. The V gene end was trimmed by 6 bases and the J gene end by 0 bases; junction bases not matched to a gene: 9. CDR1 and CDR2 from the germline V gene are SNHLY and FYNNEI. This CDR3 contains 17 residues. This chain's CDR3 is CASRGGTGLFSYNEQFF. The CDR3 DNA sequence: TGTGCCAGCAGGGGGGGGACAGGGTTATTCTCCTACAATGAGCAGTTCTTC.

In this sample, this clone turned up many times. CDR3 in amino acids: CASTSGSGANVLTF. The CDR3 DNA reads as TGTGCCAGCACCAGCGGCTCTGGGGCCAACGTCCTGACTTTC. The chain recombines TRBV6-6 with TRBJ2-6; TRBD2 is a possible D gene (5 bases). Germline V gene sequence: CDR1 MNHNY, CDR2 SVGAGI (reference sequence). The CDR3 covers 14 residues. The V end was cut by 7 bases, the J end by 0 bases, with 7 bases between.

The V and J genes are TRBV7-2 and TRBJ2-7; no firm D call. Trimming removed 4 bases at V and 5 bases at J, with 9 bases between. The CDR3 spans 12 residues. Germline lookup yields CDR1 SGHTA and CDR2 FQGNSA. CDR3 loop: CASSSVGHEQYF. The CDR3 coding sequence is TGTGCCAGCAGCTCCGTGGGCCACGAGCAGTACTTC. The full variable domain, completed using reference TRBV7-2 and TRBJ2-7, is GAGVSQSPSNKVTEKGKDVELRCDPISGHTALYWYRQSLGQGLEFLIYFQGNSAPDKSGLPSDRFSAERTGGSVSTLTIQRTQQEDSAVYLCASSSVGHEQYFGPGTRLTVT.

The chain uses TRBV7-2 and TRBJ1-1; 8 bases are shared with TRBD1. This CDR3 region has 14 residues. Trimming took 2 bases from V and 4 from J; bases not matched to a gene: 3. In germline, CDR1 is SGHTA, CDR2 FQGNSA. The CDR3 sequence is CASSLPTGGTEAFF. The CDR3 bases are TGTGCCAGCAGCTTACCTACAGGGGGCACTGAAGCTTTCTTT.

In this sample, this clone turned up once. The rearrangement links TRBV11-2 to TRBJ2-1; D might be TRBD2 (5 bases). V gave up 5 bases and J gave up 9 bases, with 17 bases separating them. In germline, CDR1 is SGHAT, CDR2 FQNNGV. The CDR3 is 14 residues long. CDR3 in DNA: TGTGCCAGCAGCCTCCAGGAGGCTATGGGTGAGCAGTTCTTC. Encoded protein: CASSLQEAMGEQFF. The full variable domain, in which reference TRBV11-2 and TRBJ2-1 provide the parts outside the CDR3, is EAGVAQSPRYKIIEKRQSVAFWCNPISGHATLYWYQQILGQGPKLLIQFQNNGVVDDSQLPKDRFSAERLKGVDSTLKIQPAKLEDSAVYLCASSLQEAMGEQFFGPGTRLTVL.

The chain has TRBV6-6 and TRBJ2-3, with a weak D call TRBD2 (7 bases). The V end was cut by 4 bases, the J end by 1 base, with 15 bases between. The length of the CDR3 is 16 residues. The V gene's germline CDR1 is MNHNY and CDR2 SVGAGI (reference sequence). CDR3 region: CASSSPPGGGTDTQYF. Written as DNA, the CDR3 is TGTGCCAGCAGTTCCCCTCCGGGGGGCGGCACAGATACGCAGTATTTT.

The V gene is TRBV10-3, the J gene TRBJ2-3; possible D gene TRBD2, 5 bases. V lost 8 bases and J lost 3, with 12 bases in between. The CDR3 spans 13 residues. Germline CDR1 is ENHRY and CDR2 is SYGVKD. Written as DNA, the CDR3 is TGTGCCATCGGGTGGACTTTAACAGATACGCAGTATTTT. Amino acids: CAIGWTLTDTQYF.

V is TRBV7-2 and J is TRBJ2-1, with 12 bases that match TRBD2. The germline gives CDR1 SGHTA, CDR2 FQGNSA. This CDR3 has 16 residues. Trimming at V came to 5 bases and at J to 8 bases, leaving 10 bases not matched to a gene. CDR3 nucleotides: TGTGCCAGCAGCCCGTCACTAGCGGGGGGCGGGGATGAGCAGTTCTTC. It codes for CASSPSLAGGGDEQFF.

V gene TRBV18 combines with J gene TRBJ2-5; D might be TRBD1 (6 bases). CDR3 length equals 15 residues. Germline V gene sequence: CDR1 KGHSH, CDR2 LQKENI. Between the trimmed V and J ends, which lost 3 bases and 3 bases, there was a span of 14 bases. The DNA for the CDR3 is TGTGCCAGCTCACCTGAGGGGGATGTGAAAGAGACCCAGTACTTC. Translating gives CASSPEGDVKETQYF.

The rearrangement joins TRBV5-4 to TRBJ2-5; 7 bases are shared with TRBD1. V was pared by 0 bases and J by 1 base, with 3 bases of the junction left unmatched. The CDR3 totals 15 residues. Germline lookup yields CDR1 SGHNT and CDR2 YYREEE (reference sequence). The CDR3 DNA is TGTGCCAGCAGCTTGGAGGACAGGACCCAAGAGACCCAGTACTTC. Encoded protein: CASSLEDRTQETQYF.

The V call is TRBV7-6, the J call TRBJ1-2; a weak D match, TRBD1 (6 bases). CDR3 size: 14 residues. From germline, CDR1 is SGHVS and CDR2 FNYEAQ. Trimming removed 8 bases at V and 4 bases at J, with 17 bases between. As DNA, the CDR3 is TGTGCCAGCCATACACAGGGCTCGGGCTATGGCTACACCTTC. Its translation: CASHTQGSGYGYTF.

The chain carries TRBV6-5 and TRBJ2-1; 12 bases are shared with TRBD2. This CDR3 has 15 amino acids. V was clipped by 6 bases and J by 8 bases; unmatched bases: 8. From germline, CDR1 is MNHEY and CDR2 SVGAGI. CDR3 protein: CASRHRRTSGDEQFF. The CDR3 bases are TGTGCCAGCAGACACCGGCGGACTAGCGGGGATGAGCAGTTCTTC.

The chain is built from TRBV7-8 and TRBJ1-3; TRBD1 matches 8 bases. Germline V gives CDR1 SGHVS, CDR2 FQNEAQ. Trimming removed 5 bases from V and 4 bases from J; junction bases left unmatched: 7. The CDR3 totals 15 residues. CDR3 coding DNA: TGTGCCAGCAGCAAAGGACAGGGAAGGGGAAACACCATATATTTT. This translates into CASSKGQGRGNTIYF.

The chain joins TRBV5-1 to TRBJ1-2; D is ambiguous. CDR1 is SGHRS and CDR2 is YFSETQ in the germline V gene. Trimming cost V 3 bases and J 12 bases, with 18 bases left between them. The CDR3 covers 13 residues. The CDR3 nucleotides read TGCGCCAGCAGCTATGGGGTGCCGGAGGGAAACACCTTC. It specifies CASSYGVPEGNTF.